This TCR beta chain was sequenced during a study of cytomegalovirus exposure and HLA in healthy donors. Whole-study findings and limits: In an earlier analysis, productive rearrangement rates for most beta V segments clustered near 87% or 30%.

Trimming took 0 bases from V and 2 from J, leaving 8 bases between them. The CDR3 runs 14 residues. The germline V gene encodes CDR1 LNHNV and CDR2 YYDKDF (reference sequence). This clone showed up just a few times. Its antigen is as yet unknown. The study ran its PCR with 60 Vbeta and 13 Jbeta primers. Clones were read by immunoSEQ multiplex PCR, and TCRdb kept only the in-frame ones, dropping some. The data hold approximately 150,000 clones, with about 75% observed a single time. The sample consisted of PBMCs. This TCR was sampled from a man in his sixties in good health and CMV-seronegative. This chain joins TRBV15 and TRBJ2-7; no firm D call. The CDR3 DNA reads TGTGCCACCAGCAGAGATCCGGTCCCCTACGAGCAGTACTTC. It yields the protein CATSRDPVPYEQYF.